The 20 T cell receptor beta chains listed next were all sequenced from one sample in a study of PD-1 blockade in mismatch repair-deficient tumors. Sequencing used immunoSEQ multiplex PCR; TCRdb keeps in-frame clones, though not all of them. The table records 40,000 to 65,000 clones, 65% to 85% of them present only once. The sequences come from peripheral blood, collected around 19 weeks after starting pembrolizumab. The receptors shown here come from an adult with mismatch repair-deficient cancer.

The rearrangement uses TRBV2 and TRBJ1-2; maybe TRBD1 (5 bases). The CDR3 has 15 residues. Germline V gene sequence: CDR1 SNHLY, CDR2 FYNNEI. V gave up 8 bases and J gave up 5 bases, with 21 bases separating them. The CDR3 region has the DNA TGTGCCAGCCACCCGGGGGAAGGCGGGGGTTATGGCTACACCTTC. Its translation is CASHPGEGGGYGYTF.

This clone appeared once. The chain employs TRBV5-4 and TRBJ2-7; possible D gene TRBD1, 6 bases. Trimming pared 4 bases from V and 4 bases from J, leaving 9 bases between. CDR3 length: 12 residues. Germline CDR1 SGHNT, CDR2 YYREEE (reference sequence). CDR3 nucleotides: TGTGCCAGCAGCATGGACAGTTACGAGCAGTACTTC. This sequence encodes CASSMDSYEQYF.

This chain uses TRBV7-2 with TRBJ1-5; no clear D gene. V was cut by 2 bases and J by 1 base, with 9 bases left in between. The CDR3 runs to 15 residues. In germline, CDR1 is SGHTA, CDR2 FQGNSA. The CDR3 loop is CASSLSGPSNQPQHF. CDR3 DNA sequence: TGTGCCAGCAGCTTATCCGGGCCAAGCAATCAGCCCCAGCATTTT.

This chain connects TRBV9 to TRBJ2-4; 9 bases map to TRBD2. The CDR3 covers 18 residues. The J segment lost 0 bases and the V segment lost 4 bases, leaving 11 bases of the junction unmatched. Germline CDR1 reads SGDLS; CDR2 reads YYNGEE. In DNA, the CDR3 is TGTGCCAGCAGCCCGAGAGGGGTAGCGGGAGCAGCCAAAAACATTCAGTACTTC. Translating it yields CASSPRGVAGAAKNIQYF.

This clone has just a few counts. CDR3 in amino acids: CASSNWDSLRGEQYF. The CDR3 DNA reads as TGTGCCAGCAGCAACTGGGACTCGCTGAGAGGCGAGCAGTACTTC. V gene TRBV21-1 combines with J gene TRBJ2-7; the table assigns TRBD2, which was not confirmed against the DNA. TRBV21-1 is marked as a pseudogene. The CDR3 runs 15 residues.

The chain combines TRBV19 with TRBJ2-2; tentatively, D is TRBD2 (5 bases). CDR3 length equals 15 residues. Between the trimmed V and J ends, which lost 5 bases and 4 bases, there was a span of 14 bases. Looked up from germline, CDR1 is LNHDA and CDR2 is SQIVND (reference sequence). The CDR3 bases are TGTGCCAGTAGTCGGCCTTTTCGGGGCACCGGGGAGCTGTTTTTT. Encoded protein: CASSRPFRGTGELFF.

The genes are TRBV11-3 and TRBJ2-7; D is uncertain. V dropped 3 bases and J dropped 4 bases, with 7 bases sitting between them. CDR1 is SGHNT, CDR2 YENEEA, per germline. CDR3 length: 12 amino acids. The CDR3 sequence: CASSFEVYEQYF. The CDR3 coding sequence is TGTGCCAGCAGCTTTGAGGTTTACGAGCAGTACTTC.

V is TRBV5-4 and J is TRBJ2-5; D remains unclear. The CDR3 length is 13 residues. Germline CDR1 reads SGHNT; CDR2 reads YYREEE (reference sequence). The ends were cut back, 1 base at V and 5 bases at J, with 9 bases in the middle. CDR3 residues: CASSLNSLETQYF. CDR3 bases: TGTGCCAGCAGCTTGAACAGTTTGGAGACCCAGTACTTC.

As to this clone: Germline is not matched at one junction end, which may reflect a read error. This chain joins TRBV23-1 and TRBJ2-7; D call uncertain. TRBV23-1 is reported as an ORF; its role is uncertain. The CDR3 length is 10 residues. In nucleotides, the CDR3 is TGCGCCAGCAGTACCTACGGGCAGTACTTC. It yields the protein CASSTYGQYF.

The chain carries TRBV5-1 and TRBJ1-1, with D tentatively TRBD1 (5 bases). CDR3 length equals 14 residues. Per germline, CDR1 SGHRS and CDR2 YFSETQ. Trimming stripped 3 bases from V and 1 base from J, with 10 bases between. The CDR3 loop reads CASSWDGGNTEAFF. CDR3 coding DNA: TGCGCCAGCAGCTGGGACGGAGGGAACACTGAAGCTTTCTTT.

The CDR3 spells CASSKGQLSTEAFF. The CDR3 DNA follows: TGTGCCAGCAGCAAGGGACAGTTGAGCACTGAAGCTTTCTTT. This chain connects TRBV7-8 to TRBJ1-1; the match to TRBD1 covers 7 bases. The CDR3 sequence is 14 residues long. V dropped 5 bases and J dropped 4; count of bases not matched to a gene: 7. Germline values: CDR1 SGHVS, CDR2 FQNEAQ. The variable domain in full, with the rest retrieved from reference TRBV7-8 and TRBJ1-1, is GAGVSQSPRYKVAKRGQDVALRCDPISGHVSLFWYQQALGQGPEFLTYFQNEAQLDKSGLPSDRFFAERPEGSVSTLKIQRTQQEDSAVYLCASSKGQLSTEAFFGQGTRLTVV.

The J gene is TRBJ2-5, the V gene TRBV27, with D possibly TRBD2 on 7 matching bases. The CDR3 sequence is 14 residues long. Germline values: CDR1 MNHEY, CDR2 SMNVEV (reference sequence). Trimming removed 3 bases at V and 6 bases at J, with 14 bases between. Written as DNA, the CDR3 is TGTGCCAGCAGTTTTCAGGGGAGGGTGAAGACCCAGTACTTC. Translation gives CASSFQGRVKTQYF.

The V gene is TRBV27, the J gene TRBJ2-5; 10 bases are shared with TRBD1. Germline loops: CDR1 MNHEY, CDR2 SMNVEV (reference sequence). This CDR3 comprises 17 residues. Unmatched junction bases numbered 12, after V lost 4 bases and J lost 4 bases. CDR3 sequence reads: CASSSSWDRGFRETQYF. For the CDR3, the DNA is TGTGCCAGCAGTTCTTCTTGGGACAGGGGATTTCGAGAGACCCAGTACTTC.

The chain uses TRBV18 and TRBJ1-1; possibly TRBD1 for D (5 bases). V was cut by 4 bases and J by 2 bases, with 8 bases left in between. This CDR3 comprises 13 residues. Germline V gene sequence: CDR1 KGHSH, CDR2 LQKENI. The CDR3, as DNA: TGTGCCAGCTCACTGAGGGACAACACTGAAGCTTTCTTT. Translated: CASSLRDNTEAFF. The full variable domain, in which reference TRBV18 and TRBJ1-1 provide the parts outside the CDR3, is NAGVMQNPRHLVRRRGQEARLRCSPMKGHSHVYWYRQLPEEGLKFMVYLQKENIIDESGMPKERFSAEFPKEGPSILRIQQVVRGDSAAYFCASSLRDNTEAFFGQGTRLTVV.

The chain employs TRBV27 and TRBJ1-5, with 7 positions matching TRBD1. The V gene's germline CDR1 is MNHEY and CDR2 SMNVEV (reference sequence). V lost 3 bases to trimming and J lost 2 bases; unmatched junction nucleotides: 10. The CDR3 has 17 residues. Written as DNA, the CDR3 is TGTGCCAGCAGTTTGTTTGGGACAGATGCAGGCAATCAGCCCCAGCATTTT. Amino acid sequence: CASSLFGTDAGNQPQHF.

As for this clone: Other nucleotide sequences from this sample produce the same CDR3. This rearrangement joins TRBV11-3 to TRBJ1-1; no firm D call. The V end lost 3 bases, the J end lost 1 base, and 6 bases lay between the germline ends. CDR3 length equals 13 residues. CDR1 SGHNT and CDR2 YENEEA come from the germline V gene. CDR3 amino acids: CASSLGGNTEAFF. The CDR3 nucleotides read TGTGCCAGCAGCTTGGGAGGGAACACTGAAGCTTTCTTT.

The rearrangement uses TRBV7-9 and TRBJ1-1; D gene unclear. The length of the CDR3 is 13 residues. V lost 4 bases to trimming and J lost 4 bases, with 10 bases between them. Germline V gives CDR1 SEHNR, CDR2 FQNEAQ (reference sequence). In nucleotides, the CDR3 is TGTGCCAGCAGCTCATCGGCCGCCACTGAAGCTTTCTTT. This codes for CASSSSAATEAFF.

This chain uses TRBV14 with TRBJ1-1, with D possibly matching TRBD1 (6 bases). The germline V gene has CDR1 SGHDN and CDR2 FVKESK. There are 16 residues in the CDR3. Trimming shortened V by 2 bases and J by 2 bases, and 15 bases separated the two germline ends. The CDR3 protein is CASSQLLGGLNTEAFF. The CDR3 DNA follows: TGTGCCAGCAGCCAATTACTCGGGGGGCTTAACACTGAAGCTTTCTTT.

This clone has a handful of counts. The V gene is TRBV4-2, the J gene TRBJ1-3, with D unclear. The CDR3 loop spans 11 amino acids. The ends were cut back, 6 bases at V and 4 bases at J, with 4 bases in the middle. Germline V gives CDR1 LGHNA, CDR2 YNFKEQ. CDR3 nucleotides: TGTGCCAGCAGTTTGGGAAACACCATATATTTT. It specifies CASSLGNTIYF.

The CDR3 coding sequence is TGTGCCAGCAGCTCGGGACAGTATAATGAAAAACTGTTTTTT. Amino acids: CASSSGQYNEKLFF. The J gene is TRBJ1-4, the V gene TRBV7-8; 7 bases map to TRBD1. J lost 4 bases, V lost 4 bases, and 3 bases had no gene match. The CDR3 has 14 residues. Per germline, CDR1 SGHVS and CDR2 FQNEAQ.